These 5 T cell receptor beta chains came from one sample sequenced in a study of blood T cell repertoires in COVID-19. The assay was immunoSEQ multiplex PCR, and TCRdb's table has in-frame clones only and misses some. The sample lists fewer than 250,000 clones, around four fifths occurring once. The sequenced sample consisted of peripheral blood. The receptor set was obtained from a man aged 55 to 70 with COVID-19, enrolled during active disease.

The CDR3 DNA follows: TGTGCCAGCAGTCCATTGACAGGGGTGGTTGAAGCTTTCTTT. This encodes CASSPLTGVVEAFF. The chain combines TRBV27 with TRBJ1-1, with 8 bases matching TRBD1. In germline, CDR1 is MNHEY, CDR2 SMNVEV (reference sequence). The V segment lost 5 bases and the J segment 7 bases; nucleotides outside the gene matches: 9. The CDR3 is 14 amino acids.

The chain carries TRBV7-2 and TRBJ2-7; D may be TRBD1 (5 bases). The length of the CDR3 is 14 residues. CDR1 and CDR2 (germline): SGHTA, FQGNSA. Trimming took 5 bases from V and 6 from J, leaving 17 bases between them. The CDR3 loop reads CASSALDNRGEQYF. The CDR3 DNA follows: TGTGCCAGCAGCGCTCTGGACAATCGCGGCGAGCAGTACTTC. The whole variable domain, remainder taken from reference TRBV7-2 and TRBJ2-7, is GAGVSQSPSNKVTEKGKDVELRCDPISGHTALYWYRQSLGQGLEFLIYFQGNSAPDKSGLPSDRFSAERTGGSVSTLTIQRTQQEDSAVYLCASSALDNRGEQYFGPGTRLTVT.

J is TRBJ1-2 and V is TRBV5-1, with 7 bases aligning to TRBD1. The CDR3 contains 14 residues. Germline V gene data show CDR1 as SGHRS and CDR2 as YFSETQ. V gave up 0 bases and J gave up 6 bases; unmatched junction bases: 5. CDR3 in DNA: TGCGCCAGCAGCTTGGCTCGAGGGGGCGATGGCTACACCTTC. Its translation: CASSLARGGDGYTF.

J is TRBJ1-1 and V is TRBV11-1; 8 nucleotides agree with TRBD1. The CDR3 contains 14 residues. Looked up from germline, CDR1 is SGHAT and CDR2 is FQDESV (reference sequence). J was trimmed by 1 base and V by 6 bases; bases with no gene match: 4. CDR3 residues: CASRATGGNTEAFF. The DNA of the CDR3 is TGTGCCAGCAGGGCTACAGGGGGGAACACTGAAGCTTTCTTT.

The sample holds a few counts of this clone. The genes are TRBV7-8 and TRBJ1-4, with 7 bases that match TRBD1. CDR1 and CDR2 from the germline V gene are SGHVS and FQNEAQ. The trim removed 5 bases at V and 4 bases at J, leaving 7 bases unmatched. The CDR3 consists of 15 residues. CDR3: CASSLRQGINEKLFF. The CDR3 region has the DNA TGTGCCAGCAGCCTGAGACAGGGCATTAATGAAAAACTGTTTTTT.